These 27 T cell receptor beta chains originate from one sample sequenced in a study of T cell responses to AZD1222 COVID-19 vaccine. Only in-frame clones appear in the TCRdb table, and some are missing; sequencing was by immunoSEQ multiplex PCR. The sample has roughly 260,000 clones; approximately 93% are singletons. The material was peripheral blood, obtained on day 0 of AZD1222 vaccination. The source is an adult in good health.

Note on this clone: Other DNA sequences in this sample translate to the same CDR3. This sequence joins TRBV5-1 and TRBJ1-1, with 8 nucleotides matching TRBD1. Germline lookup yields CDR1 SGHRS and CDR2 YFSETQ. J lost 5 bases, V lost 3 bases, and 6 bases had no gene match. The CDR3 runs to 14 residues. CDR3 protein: CASSSGTGGTEAFF. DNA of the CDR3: TGCGCCAGCAGCTCGGGGACAGGCGGAACTGAAGCTTTCTTT.

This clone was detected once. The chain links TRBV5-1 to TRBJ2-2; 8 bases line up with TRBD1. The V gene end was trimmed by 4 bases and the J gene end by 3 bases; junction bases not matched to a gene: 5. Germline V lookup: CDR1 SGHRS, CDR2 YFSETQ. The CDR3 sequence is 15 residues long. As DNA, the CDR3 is TGCGCCAGCAGCCTGCGACAGGGGCACACCGGGGAGCTGTTTTTT. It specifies CASSLRQGHTGELFF.

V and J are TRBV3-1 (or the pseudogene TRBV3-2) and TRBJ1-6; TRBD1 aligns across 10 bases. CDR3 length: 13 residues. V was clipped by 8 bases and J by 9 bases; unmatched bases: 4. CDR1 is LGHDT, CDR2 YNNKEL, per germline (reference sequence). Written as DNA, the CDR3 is TGTGCCAGCGAATGGACAGGGGGTTCACCCCTCCACTTT. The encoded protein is CASEWTGGSPLHF.

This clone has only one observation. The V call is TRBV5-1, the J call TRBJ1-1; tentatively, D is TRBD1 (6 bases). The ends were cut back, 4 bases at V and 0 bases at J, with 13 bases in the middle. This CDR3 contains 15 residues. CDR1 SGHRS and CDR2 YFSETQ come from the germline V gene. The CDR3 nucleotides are TGCGCCAGCAGCCATATGGACAGTGTGAACACTGAAGCTTTCTTT. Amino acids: CASSHMDSVNTEAFF.

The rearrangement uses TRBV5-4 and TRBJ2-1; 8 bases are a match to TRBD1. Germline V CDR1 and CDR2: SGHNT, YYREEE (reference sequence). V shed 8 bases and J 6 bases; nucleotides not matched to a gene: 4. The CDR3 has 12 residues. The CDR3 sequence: CASRTGSNEQFF. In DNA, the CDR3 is TGTGCCAGTAGGACAGGGTCCAATGAGCAGTTCTTC.

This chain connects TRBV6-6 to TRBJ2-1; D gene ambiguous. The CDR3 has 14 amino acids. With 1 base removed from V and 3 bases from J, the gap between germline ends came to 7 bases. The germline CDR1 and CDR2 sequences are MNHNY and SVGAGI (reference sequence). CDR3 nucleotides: TGTGCCAGCAGTTACTTTCCCGACTACAATGAGCAGTTCTTC. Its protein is CASSYFPDYNEQFF.

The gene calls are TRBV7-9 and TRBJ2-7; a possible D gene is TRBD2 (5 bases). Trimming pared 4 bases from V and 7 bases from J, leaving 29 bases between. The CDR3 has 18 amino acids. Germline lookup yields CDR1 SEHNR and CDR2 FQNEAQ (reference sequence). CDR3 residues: CASSSPDSRGSWLVEQYF. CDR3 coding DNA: TGTGCCAGCAGCTCCCCGGACTCTCGGGGAAGTTGGTTAGTTGAGCAGTACTTC.

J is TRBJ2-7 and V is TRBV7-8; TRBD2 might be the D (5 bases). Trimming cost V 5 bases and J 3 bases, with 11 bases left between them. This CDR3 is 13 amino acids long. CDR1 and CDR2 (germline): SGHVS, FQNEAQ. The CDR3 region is CASSTRTRYEQYF. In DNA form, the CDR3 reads TGTGCCAGCAGCACCCGGACTCGCTACGAGCAGTACTTC.

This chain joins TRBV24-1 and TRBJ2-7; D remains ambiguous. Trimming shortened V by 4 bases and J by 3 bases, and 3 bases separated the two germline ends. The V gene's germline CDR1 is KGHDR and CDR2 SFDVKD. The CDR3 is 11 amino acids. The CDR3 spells CATSDGYEQYF. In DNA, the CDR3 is TGTGCCACCAGTGACGGCTACGAGCAGTACTTC.

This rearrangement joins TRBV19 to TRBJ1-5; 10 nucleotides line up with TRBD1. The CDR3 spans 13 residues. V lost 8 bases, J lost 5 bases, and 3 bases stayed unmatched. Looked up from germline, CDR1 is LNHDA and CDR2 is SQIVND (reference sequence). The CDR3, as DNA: TGTGCCAGTGGAGGGACAGGGGATCAGCCCCAGCATTTT. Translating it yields CASGGTGDQPQHF.

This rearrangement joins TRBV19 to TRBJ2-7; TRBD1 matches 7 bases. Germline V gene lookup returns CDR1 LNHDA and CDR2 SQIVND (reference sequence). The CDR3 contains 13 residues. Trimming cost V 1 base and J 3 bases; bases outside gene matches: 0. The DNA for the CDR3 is TGTGCCAGTAGTATAGCAGGGGGCTACGAGCAGTACTTC. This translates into CASSIAGGYEQYF.

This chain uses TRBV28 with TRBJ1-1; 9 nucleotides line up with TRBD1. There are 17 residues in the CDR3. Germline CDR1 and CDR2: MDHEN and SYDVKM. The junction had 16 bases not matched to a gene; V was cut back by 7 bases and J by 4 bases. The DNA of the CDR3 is TGTGCCAGCAATCCACCCCTCGGGACAGGGTTGGGCACTGAAGCTTTCTTT. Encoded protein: CASNPPLGTGLGTEAFF.

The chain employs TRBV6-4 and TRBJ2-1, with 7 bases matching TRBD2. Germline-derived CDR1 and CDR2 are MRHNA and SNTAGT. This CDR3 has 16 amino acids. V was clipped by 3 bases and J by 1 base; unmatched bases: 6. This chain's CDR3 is CASSELASGSYNEQFF. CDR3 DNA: TGTGCCAGCAGTGAATTGGCTAGCGGTTCCTACAATGAGCAGTTCTTC.

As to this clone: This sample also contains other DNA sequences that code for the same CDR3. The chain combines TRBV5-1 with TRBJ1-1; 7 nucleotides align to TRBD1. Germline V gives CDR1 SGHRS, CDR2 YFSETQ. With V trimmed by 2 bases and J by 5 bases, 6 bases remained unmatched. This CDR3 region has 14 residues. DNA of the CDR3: TGCGCCAGCAGCTTAACAGGGGTAGGGACTGAAGCTTTCTTT. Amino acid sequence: CASSLTGVGTEAFF. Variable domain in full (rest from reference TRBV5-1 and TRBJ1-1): KAGVTQTPRYLIKTRGQQVTLSCSPISGHRSVSWYQQTPGQGLQFLFEYFSETQRNKGNFPGRFSGRQFSNSRSEMNVSTLELGDSALYLCASSLTGVGTEAFFGQGTRLTVV.

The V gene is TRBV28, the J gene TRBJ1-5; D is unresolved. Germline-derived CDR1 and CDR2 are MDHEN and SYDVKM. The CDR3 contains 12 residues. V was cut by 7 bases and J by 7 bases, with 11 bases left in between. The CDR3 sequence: CASNNGPQPQHF. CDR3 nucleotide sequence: TGTGCCAGCAATAACGGCCCACAGCCCCAGCATTTT.

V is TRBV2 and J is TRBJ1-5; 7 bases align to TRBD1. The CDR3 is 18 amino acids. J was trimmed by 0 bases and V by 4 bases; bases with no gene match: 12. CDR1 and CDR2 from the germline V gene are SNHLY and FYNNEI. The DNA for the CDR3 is TGTGCCAGCAGTGGGGGATGGGGAGGGGGCGATAGCAATCAGCCCCAGCATTTT. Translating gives CASSGGWGGGDSNQPQHF.

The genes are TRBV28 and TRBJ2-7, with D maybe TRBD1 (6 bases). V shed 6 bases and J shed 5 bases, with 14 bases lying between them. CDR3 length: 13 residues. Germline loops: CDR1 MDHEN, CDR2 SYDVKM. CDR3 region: CASSFSPGDEQYF. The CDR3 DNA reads TGTGCCAGCAGCTTCAGTCCAGGGGACGAGCAGTACTTC.

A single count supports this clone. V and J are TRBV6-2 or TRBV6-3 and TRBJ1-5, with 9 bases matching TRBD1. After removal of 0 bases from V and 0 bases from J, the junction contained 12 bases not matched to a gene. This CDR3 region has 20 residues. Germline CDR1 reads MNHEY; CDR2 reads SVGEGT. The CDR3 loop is CASSYSIKLSGQGSNQPQHF. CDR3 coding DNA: TGTGCCAGCAGTTACTCGATTAAGCTATCGGGACAGGGTAGCAATCAGCCCCAGCATTTT.

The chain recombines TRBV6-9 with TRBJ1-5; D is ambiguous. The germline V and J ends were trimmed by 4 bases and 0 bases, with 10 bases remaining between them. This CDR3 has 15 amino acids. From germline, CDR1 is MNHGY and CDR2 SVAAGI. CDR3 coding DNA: TGTGCCAGCAGTTTCTTGGCCGATAGCAATCAGCCCCAGCATTTT. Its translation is CASSFLADSNQPQHF.

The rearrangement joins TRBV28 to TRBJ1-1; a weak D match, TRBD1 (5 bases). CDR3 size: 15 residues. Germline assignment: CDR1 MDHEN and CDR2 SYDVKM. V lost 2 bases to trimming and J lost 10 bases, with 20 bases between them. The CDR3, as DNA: TGTGCCAGCAGTTTACGCCCTGGGACGGGCATCGCAGCTTTCTTT. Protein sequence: CASSLRPGTGIAAFF.

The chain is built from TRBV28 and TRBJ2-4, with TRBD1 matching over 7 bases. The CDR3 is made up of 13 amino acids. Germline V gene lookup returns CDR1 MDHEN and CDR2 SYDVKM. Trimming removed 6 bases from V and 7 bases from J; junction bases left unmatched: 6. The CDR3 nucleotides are TGTGCCAGCAGCCTAAAGGGGGCTAACATTCAGTACTTC. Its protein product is CASSLKGANIQYF.

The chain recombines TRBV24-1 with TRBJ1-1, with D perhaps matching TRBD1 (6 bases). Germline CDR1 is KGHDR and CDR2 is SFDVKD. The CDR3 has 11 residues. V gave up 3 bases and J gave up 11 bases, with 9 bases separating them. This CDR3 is CATSDTGRAFF. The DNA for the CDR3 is TGTGCCACCAGTGATACAGGGCGGGCTTTCTTT.

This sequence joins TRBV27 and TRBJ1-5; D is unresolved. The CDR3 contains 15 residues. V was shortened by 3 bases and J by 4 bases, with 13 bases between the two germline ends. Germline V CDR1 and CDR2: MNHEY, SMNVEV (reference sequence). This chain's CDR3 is CASSLDGLLNQPQHF. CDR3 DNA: TGTGCCAGCAGTTTGGACGGATTACTAAATCAGCCCCAGCATTTT.

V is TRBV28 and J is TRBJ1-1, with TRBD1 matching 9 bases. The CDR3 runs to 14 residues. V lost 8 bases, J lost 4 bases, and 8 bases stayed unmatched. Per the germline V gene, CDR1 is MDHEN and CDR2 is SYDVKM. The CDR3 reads CASAGTGLGTEAFF. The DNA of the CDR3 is TGTGCCAGCGCCGGGACAGGGTTGGGCACTGAAGCTTTCTTT.

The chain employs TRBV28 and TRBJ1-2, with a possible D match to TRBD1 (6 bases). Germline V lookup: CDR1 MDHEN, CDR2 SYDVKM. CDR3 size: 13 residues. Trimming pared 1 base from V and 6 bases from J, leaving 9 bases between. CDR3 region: CASSLYRADGYTF. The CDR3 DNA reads TGTGCCAGCAGTTTATACAGGGCTGATGGCTACACCTTC.

The CDR3 reads CASSPDWGNEKLFF. Written as DNA, the CDR3 is TGCGCCAGCAGTCCGGACTGGGGTAATGAAAAACTGTTTTTT. The rearrangement links TRBV5-1 to TRBJ1-4; the D is unclear. Trimming cost V 5 bases and J 4 bases, with 12 bases left between them. The length of the CDR3 is 14 residues. The germline gives CDR1 SGHRS, CDR2 YFSETQ.

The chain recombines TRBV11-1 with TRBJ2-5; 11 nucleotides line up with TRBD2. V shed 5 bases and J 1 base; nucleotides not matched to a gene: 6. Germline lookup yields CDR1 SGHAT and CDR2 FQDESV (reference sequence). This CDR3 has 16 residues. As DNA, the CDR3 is TGTGCCAGCAGCACCGGGACTAGCGGTTTCCAAGAGACCCAGTACTTC. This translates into CASSTGTSGFQETQYF.